These 23 T cell receptor beta chains share one sample of origin, sequenced in a study of control samples from healthy donors and cancer patients. Measured with immunoSEQ multiplex PCR; TCRdb has only the in-frame clones, and not every one. The data show around 95,000 clones, 85% seen once. Source material: blood. These receptors were collected from a man aged 25-45 years in good health.

This chain connects TRBV10-3 to TRBJ1-2; tentative D call: TRBD1 (5 bases). This CDR3 has 15 amino acids. Trimming took off 4 bases at V and 4 bases at J, with 16 bases between the two ends. Germline lookup yields CDR1 ENHRY and CDR2 SYGVKD. The CDR3, as DNA: TGTGCCATCAGTGCCACCCTTGGGGGTGCCTATGGCTACACCTTC. This sequence encodes CAISATLGGAYGYTF.

This chain connects TRBV27 to TRBJ1-4; D gene ambiguous. V gave up 3 bases and J gave up 5 bases, with 10 bases separating them. This CDR3 has 14 residues. Looked up from germline, CDR1 is MNHEY and CDR2 is SMNVEV (reference sequence). CDR3 sequence: CASSFMGSNEKLFF. CDR3 in DNA: TGTGCCAGCAGTTTTATGGGCTCAAATGAAAAACTGTTTTTT.

V and J are TRBV6-2 or TRBV6-3 and TRBJ2-1; 9 nucleotides align to TRBD2. Looked up from germline, CDR1 is MNHEY and CDR2 is SVGEGT. The CDR3 runs 17 residues. V lost 2 bases, J lost 8 bases, and 13 bases stayed unmatched. The CDR3 DNA reads TGTGCCAGCAGTTACGGGGCTAGCGGGGCCTTAAGCGATGAGCAGTTCTTC. It translates to CASSYGASGALSDEQFF.

The CDR3 spells CASSQRTSGATTDTQYF. In DNA, the CDR3 is TGTGCCAGCAGCCAGAGGACTAGCGGGGCGACGACAGATACGCAGTATTTT. The chain couples TRBV3-1 (or the pseudogene TRBV3-2) to TRBJ2-3; 12 bases agree with TRBD2. This CDR3 is 17 amino acids long. Trimming took 3 bases from V and 3 from J; bases not matched to a gene: 7. CDR1 is LGHDT and CDR2 is YNNKEL in the germline V gene (reference sequence).

This clone was detected only once. The chain uses TRBV28 and TRBJ2-1; D perhaps matches TRBD1 (5 bases). CDR3 length: 14 amino acids. V was shortened by 3 bases and J by 8 bases, with 14 bases between the two germline ends. Germline V lookup: CDR1 MDHEN, CDR2 SYDVKM. The CDR3 here is CASSFLQGRDEQFF. The CDR3 region has the DNA TGTGCCAGCAGTTTTCTGCAGGGTAGGGATGAGCAGTTCTTC.

J is TRBJ2-7 and V is TRBV6-8; D remains ambiguous. Germline V gene lookup returns CDR1 MNHGY and CDR2 SAAAGT. There are 13 residues in the CDR3. Trimming took 6 bases from V and 7 from J, leaving 16 bases between them. The CDR3 coding sequence is TGTGCCAGCAGCCGTCGTGTCGAGCGAGAGCAGTACTTC. It yields the protein CASSRRVEREQYF.

In its sample, this clone was seen a few times. The rearrangement links TRBV7-9 to TRBJ1-4; D gene unclear. CDR3 length equals 14 residues. Germline-derived CDR1 and CDR2 are SEHNR and FQNEAQ (reference sequence). V was pared by 3 bases and J by 0 bases, with 5 bases between. The CDR3: CASSFPPTNEKLFF. The CDR3 DNA reads TGTGCCAGCAGCTTCCCGCCAACTAATGAAAAACTGTTTTTT.

The CDR3 spells CASSPRELLTSTDTQYF. The CDR3 nucleotides are TGTGCCAGCTCACCACGGGAGCTACTTACTAGCACAGATACGCAGTATTTT. The rearrangement links TRBV18 to TRBJ2-3; D may be TRBD2 (5 bases). The germline V gene has CDR1 KGHSH and CDR2 LQKENI. Deletions cut 1 base from V and 0 bases from J, with 14 bases between. The CDR3 is 17 residues long.

The chain couples TRBV6-1 to TRBJ2-7; 12 nucleotides match TRBD2. J lost 6 bases, V lost 0 bases, and 6 bases had no gene match. The CDR3 consists of 16 residues. Germline loops: CDR1 MNHNS, CDR2 SASEGT. CDR3 in amino acids: CASSEAASGGALEQYF. CDR3 DNA: TGTGCCAGCAGTGAAGCGGCTAGCGGGGGGGCCCTCGAGCAGTACTTC.

The V and J genes are TRBV11-2 and TRBJ1-2; 8 bases are a match to TRBD1. In germline, CDR1 is SGHAT, CDR2 FQNNGV. This CDR3 comprises 14 residues. The J segment lost 5 bases and the V segment lost 3 bases, leaving 5 bases of the junction unmatched. CDR3: CASSLEQGDYGYTF. The CDR3 DNA is TGTGCCAGCAGCTTGGAACAGGGGGATTATGGCTACACCTTC.

The rearrangement uses TRBV5-1 and TRBJ1-1; D may be TRBD1 (5 bases). Trimming removed 3 bases from V and 0 bases from J, with 9 bases in between. CDR1 SGHRS and CDR2 YFSETQ come from the germline V gene. This CDR3 comprises 14 residues. The CDR3 DNA sequence: TGCGCCAGCAGCTCGGGGACGCTGAACACTGAAGCTTTCTTT. It encodes CASSSGTLNTEAFF.

The rearrangement joins TRBV7-9 to TRBJ1-1; 12 positions match TRBD1. Losses at the gene ends were 5 bases for V and 1 base for J; bases not matched to a gene: 11. Germline CDR1 is SEHNR and CDR2 is FQNEAQ (reference sequence). This CDR3 is built from 18 residues. The CDR3 is CASSGPPGQGAPNTEAFF. DNA of the CDR3: TGTGCCAGCAGCGGCCCCCCGGGACAGGGGGCTCCGAACACTGAAGCTTTCTTT.

The genes are TRBV5-1 and TRBJ2-7, with 7 bases aligning to TRBD1. The CDR3 has 12 amino acids. V shed 4 bases, J shed 4 bases, and the junction held 2 bases outside the gene matches. CDR1 SGHRS and CDR2 YFSETQ come from the germline V gene. The CDR3 protein is CASSRQGYEQYF. Written as DNA, the CDR3 is TGCGCCAGCAGCCGACAGGGTTACGAGCAGTACTTC.

The chain links TRBV19 to TRBJ2-1; D perhaps matches TRBD2 (5 bases). The V end was cut by 4 bases, the J end by 1 base, with 11 bases between. This CDR3 comprises 15 residues. Germline V CDR1 and CDR2: LNHDA, SQIVND (reference sequence). The CDR3 nucleotides are TGTGCCAGTAGTACCCTAGAGGGTTCCTACAATGAGCAGTTCTTC. Translated: CASSTLEGSYNEQFF.

The V gene is TRBV6-6, the J gene TRBJ1-5, with D unclear. CDR3 length: 13 amino acids. CDR1 is MNHNY and CDR2 is SVGAGI in the germline V gene (reference sequence). V was pared by 3 bases and J by 4 bases, with 7 bases between. CDR3 bases: TGTGCCAGCAGTTATGGGGATAATCAGCCCCAGCATTTT. Its translation: CASSYGDNQPQHF.

CDR3 in DNA: TGTGCCAGTAGTATCTTGGGTCGTCGGGACACTGAAGCTTTCTTT. The encoded protein is CASSILGRRDTEAFF. J is TRBJ1-1 and V is TRBV19, with D unclear. V lost 3 bases to trimming and J lost 3 bases, with 14 bases between them. The CDR3 spans 15 residues. The germline gives CDR1 LNHDA, CDR2 SQIVND (reference sequence).

The V gene is TRBV5-1, the J gene TRBJ2-7, with 7 bases lining up with TRBD1. CDR3 length: 14 amino acids. CDR1 and CDR2 (germline): SGHRS, YFSETQ. The V gene end was trimmed by 0 bases and the J gene end by 6 bases; junction bases not matched to a gene: 6. DNA of the CDR3: TGCGCCAGCAGCTTGGGACAGGGAAGGGGCGAGCAGTACTTC. Translating gives CASSLGQGRGEQYF.

CDR3 coding DNA: TGCAGTGCTAGTAGGGGGAGAGGGGAATACAATGAGCAGTTCTTC. Its protein product is CSASRGRGEYNEQFF. The V call is TRBV20-1, the J call TRBJ2-1, with D possibly TRBD1 on 6 matching bases. The CDR3 runs to 15 residues. Germline loops: CDR1 DFQATT, CDR2 SNEGSKA (reference sequence). Deletions cut 3 bases from V and 4 bases from J, with 16 bases between.

This chain links TRBV5-6 with TRBJ2-3, with TRBD1 as a possible D gene (5 bases). Germline CDR1 reads SGHDT; CDR2 reads YYEEEE. The CDR3 runs to 15 residues. Trimming took off 2 bases at V and 2 bases at J, with 12 bases between the two ends. For the CDR3, the DNA is TGTGCCAGCAGCTTAACAACAGGATACACAGATACGCAGTATTTT. The encoded protein is CASSLTTGYTDTQYF.

This clone was observed once. This chain links TRBV5-1 with TRBJ2-1, with a possible D match to TRBD1 (6 bases). Trimming pared 4 bases from V and 10 bases from J, leaving 18 bases between. CDR3 size: 14 residues. CDR1 and CDR2 from the germline V gene are SGHRS and YFSETQ. The CDR3 DNA follows: TGCGCCAGCAGCCCGTCCCCAGGGGCAGGGGAGCAGTTCTTC. Its translation: CASSPSPGAGEQFF.

V usage is TRBV15 and J usage is TRBJ2-3; a possible D gene is TRBD2 (5 bases). Between the trimmed V and J ends, which lost 2 bases and 2 bases, there was a span of 14 bases. The CDR3 loop spans 16 amino acids. Germline CDR1 LNHNV, CDR2 YYDKDF (reference sequence). The CDR3 DNA reads as TGTGCCACCAGCAGACCCCTGGCGGGTACCACAGATACGCAGTATTTT. This codes for CATSRPLAGTTDTQYF.

This chain links TRBV5-1 with TRBJ1-1; tentative D call: TRBD1 (6 bases). CDR1 is SGHRS and CDR2 is YFSETQ in the germline V gene. The CDR3 is 11 residues long. V gave up 6 bases and J gave up 5 bases, with 8 bases separating them. CDR3 in amino acids: CASKTGTEAFF. DNA for the CDR3: TGCGCCAGCAAAACAGGGACTGAAGCTTTCTTT. Based on the CDR3 plus reference TRBV5-1 and TRBJ1-1, the full variable domain is KAGVTQTPRYLIKTRGQQVTLSCSPISGHRSVSWYQQTPGQGLQFLFEYFSETQRNKGNFPGRFSGRQFSNSRSEMNVSTLELGDSALYLCASKTGTEAFFGQGTRLTVV.

The V gene is TRBV3-1 (or the pseudogene TRBV3-2), the J gene TRBJ2-3, with 7 bases lining up with TRBD2. J lost 5 bases, V lost 0 bases, and 11 bases had no gene match. CDR3 length: 17 amino acids. Per the germline V gene, CDR1 is LGHDT and CDR2 is YNNKEL (reference sequence). CDR3 residues: CASSQDPPTSAEDTQYF. CDR3 nucleotides: TGTGCCAGCAGCCAAGATCCGCCTACTAGCGCTGAAGATACGCAGTATTTT.